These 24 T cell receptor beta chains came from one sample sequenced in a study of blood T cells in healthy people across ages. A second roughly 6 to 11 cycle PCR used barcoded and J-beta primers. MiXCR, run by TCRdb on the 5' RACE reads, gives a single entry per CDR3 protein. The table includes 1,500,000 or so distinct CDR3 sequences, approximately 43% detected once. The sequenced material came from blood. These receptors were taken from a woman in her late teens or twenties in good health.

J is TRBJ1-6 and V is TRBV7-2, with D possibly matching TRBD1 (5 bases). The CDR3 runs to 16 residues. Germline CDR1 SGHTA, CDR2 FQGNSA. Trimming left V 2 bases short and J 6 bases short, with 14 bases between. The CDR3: CASSLSTGRLNSPLHF. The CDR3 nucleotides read TGTGCCAGCAGCTTATCGACGGGACGGCTTAATTCACCCCTCCACTTT.

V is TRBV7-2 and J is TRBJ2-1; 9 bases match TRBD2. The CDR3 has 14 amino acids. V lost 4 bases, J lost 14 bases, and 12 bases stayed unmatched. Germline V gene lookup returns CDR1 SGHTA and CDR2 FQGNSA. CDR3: CASSSGPHSGGEFF. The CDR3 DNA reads TGTGCCAGCAGCTCCGGTCCACATAGCGGGGGTGAGTTCTTC. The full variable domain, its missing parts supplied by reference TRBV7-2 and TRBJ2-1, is GAGVSQSPSNKVTEKGKDVELRCDPISGHTALYWYRQSLGQGLEFLIYFQGNSAPDKSGLPSDRFSAERTGGSVSTLTIQRTQQEDSAVYLCASSSGPHSGGEFFGPGTRLTVL.

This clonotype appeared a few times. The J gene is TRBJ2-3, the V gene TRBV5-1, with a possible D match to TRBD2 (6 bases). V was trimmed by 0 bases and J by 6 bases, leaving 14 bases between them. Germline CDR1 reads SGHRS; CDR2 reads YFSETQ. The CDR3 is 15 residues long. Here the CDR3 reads CASSLGGGTTDTQYF. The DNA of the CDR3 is TGCGCCAGCAGCTTGGGTGGGGGGACCACGGATACGCAGTATTTT.

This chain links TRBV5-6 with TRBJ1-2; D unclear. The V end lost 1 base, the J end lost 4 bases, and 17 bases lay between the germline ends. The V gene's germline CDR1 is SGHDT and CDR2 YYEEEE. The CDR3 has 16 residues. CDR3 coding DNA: TGTGCCAGCAGCTTGAGTCCATCTTATACCATCTATGGCTACACCTTC. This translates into CASSLSPSYTIYGYTF.

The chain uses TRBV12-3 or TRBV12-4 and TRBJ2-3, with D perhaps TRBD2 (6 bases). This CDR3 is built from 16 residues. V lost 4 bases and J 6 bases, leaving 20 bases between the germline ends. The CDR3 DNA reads TGTGCCAGCAGTTCCGCTAACGGACTAAACCGGGATACGCAGTATTTT. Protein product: CASSSANGLNRDTQYF.

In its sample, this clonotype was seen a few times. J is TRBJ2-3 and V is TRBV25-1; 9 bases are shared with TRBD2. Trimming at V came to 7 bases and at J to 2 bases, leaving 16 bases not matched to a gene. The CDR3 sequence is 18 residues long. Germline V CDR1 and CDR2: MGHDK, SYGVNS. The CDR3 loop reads CASMGVGGSGGLTDTQYF. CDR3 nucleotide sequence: TGTGCCAGCATGGGGGTTGGGGGTAGCGGGGGACTCACAGATACGCAGTATTTT.

The CDR3 protein is CSAATGAGIYNEQFF. The CDR3 DNA reads TGCAGTGCTGCTACAGGGGCGGGAATCTACAATGAGCAGTTCTTC. The chain carries TRBV20-1 and TRBJ2-1; TRBD1 might be the D (7 bases). Deletions cut 5 bases from V and 3 bases from J, with 17 bases between. Germline lookup yields CDR1 DFQATT and CDR2 SNEGSKA (reference sequence). The CDR3 sequence is 15 residues long.

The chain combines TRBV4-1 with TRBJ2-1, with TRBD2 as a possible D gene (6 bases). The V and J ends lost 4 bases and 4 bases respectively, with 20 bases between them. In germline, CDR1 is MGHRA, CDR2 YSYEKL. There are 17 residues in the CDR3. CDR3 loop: CASSRTPGARGYNEQFF. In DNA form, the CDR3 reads TGCGCCAGCAGCCGAACCCCCGGGGCGCGGGGTTACAATGAGCAGTTCTTC.

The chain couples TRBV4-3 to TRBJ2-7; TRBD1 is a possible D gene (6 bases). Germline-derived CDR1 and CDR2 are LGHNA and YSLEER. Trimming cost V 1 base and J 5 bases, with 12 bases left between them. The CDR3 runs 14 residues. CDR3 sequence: CASSQGTATHEQYF. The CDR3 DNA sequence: TGCGCCAGCAGCCAAGGGACAGCCACCCACGAGCAGTACTTC.

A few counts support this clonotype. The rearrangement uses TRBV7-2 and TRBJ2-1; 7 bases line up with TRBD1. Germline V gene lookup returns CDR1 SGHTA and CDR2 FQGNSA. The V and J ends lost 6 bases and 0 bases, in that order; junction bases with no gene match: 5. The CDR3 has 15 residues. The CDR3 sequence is CASSLTGPSYNEQFF. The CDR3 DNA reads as TGTGCCAGCAGTTTGACAGGGCCCTCCTACAATGAGCAGTTCTTC.

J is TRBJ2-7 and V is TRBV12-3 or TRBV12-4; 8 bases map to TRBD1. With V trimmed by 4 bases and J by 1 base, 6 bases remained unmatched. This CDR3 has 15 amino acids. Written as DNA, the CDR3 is TGTGCCAGCAGTTCGGACAGGGTCCATTCCTACGAGCAGTACTTC. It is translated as CASSSDRVHSYEQYF.

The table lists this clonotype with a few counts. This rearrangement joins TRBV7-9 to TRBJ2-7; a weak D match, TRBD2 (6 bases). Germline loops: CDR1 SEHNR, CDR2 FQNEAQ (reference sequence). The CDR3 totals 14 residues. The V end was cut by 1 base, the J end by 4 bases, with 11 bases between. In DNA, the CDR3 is TGTGCCAGCAGCTTAGTGGGACTTGAATACGAGCAGTACTTC. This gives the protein CASSLVGLEYEQYF.

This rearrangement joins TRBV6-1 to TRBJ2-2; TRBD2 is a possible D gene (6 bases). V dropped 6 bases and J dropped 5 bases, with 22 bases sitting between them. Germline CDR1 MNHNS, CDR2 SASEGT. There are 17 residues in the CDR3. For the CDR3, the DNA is TGTGCCAGCAGGACCCCTGGACCAGCGGGTGGTACCGGGGAGCTGTTTTTT. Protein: CASRTPGPAGGTGELFF.

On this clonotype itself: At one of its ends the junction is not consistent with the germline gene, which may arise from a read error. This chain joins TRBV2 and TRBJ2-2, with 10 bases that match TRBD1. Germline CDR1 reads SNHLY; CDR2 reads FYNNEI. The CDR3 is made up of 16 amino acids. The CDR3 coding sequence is TGTGCCAGCAGTACATTGGGGACAGGGGTTCGCGGGGAGTTGTTTTTT. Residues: CASSTLGTGVRGELFF.

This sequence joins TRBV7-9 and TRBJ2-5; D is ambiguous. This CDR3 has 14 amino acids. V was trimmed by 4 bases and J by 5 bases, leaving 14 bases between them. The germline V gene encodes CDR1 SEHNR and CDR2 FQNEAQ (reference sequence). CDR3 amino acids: CASSSVGFGETQYF. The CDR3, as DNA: TGTGCCAGCAGCTCGGTGGGTTTTGGGGAGACCCAGTACTTC.

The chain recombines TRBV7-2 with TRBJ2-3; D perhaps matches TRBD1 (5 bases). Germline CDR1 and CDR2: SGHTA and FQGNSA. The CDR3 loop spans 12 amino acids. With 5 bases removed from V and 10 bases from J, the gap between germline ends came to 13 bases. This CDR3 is CASSLRGSSQYF. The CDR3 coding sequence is TGTGCCAGCAGCCTTAGGGGTTCGTCGCAGTATTTT.

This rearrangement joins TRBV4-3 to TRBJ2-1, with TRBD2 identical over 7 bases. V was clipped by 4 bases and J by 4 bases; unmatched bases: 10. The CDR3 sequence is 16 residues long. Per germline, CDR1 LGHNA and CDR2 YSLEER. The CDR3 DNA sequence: TGCGCCAGCAGCCGGATCGGGGGGAGCCTTTACAATGAGCAGTTCTTC. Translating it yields CASSRIGGSLYNEQFF.

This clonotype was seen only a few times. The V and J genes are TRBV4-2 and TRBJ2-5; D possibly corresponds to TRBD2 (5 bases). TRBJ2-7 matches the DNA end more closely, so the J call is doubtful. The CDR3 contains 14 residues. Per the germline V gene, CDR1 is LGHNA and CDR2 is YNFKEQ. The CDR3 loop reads CASSQEEGTYEQYF. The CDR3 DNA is TGTGCCAGCAGCCAAGAAGAGGGTACGTACGAGCAGTACTTC.

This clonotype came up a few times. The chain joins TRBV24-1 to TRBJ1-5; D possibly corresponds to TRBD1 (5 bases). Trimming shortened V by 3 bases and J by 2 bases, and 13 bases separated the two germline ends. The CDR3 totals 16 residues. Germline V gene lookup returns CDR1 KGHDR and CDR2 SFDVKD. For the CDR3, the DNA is TGTGCCACCAGTGATGCCCGGACGGGGCGCAATCAGCCCCAGCATTTT. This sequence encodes CATSDARTGRNQPQHF.

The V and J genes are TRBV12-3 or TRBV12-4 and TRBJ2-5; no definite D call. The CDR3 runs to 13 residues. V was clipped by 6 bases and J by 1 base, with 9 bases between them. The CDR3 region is CASSHGIQETQYF. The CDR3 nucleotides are TGTGCCAGCAGCCACGGTATCCAAGAGACCCAGTACTTC.

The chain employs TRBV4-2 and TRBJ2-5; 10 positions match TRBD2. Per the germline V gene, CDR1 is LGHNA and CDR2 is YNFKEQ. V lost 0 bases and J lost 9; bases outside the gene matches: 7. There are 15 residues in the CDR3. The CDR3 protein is CASSQEAGGHEAQYF. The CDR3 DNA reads TGTGCCAGCAGCCAAGAAGCGGGGGGGCATGAGGCCCAGTACTTC.

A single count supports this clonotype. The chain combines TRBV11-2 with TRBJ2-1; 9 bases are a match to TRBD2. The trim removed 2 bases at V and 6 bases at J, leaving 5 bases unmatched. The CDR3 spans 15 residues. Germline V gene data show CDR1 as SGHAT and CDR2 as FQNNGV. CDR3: CASSLRAAGGNEQFF. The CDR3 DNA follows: TGTGCCAGCAGCTTAAGGGCAGCGGGAGGCAATGAGCAGTTCTTC. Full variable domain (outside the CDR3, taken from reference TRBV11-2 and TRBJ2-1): EAGVAQSPRYKIIEKRQSVAFWCNPISGHATLYWYQQILGQGPKLLIQFQNNGVVDDSQLPKDRFSAERLKGVDSTLKIQPAKLEDSAVYLCASSLRAAGGNEQFFGPGTRLTVL.

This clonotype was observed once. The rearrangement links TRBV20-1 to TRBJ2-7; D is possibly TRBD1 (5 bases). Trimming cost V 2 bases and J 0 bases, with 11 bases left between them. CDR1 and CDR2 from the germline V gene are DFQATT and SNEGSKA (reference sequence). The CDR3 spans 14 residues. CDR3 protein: CSARQGWGSYEQYF. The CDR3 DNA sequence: TGCAGTGCTAGACAGGGCTGGGGCTCCTACGAGCAGTACTTC.

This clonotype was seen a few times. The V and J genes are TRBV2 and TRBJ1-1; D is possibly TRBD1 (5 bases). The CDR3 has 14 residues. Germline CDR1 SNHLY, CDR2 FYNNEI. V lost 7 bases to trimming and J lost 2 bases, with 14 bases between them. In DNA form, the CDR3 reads TGTGCCAGCAAGCACGCGGGACTCAACACTGAAGCTTTCTTT. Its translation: CASKHAGLNTEAFF.